Listed below are T cell receptor beta chains from one sample, sequenced in a study of regulatory T cells in long-lasting Graves disease. TCRdb analysed the multiplex PCR reads with MiXCR anew, one entry per CDR3 protein. This table has over 650,000 distinct CDR3 sequences, around 30% appearing once. The sequencing used peripheral blood mononuclear cells (PBMCs), collected when the disease was refractory, from a patient treated with antithyroid drugs. The source of these receptors is a female donor with Graves disease. The CDR3 runs from the conserved cysteine through the conserved F or W.

TRBJ1-1	14	TRBV28	CASSPGLEYTEAFF
TRBJ2-2	14	TRBV19	CASRTSVGSGELFF
TRBJ1-2	15	TRBV5-6	CASSFRDPFNYGYTF
TRBJ2-1	16	TRBV19	CASSIPSGIIYNEQFF
TRBJ1-4	14	TRBV7-9	CASSFVRSNEKLFF
TRBJ2-4	14	TRBV5-1	CASSLDGSENIQYF
TRBJ1-1	13	TRBV5-1	CASSLGGRPEAFF
TRBJ1-1	15	TRBV11-2	CASSLGLTSNTEAFF
TRBJ1-2	11	TRBV28	CASSYSNGYTF
TRBJ2-1	8	TRBV27	CAAYEQFF
TRBJ2-5	15	TRBV5-1	CASSQRTDLQETQYF
TRBJ1-5	15	TRBV6-2/TRBV6-3	CASQGQATSNQPQHF
TRBJ2-7	14	TRBV20-1	CSARFASLAYEQYF
TRBJ1-6	16	TRBV28	CASSSSSRGRNSPLHF
TRBJ1-3	16	TRBV12-5	CASGLVRTWIVNTIYF
TRBJ2-5	15	TRBV9	CASTPGRGGLETQYF
TRBJ1-2	12	TRBV24-1	CATSEANYGYTF
TRBJ2-5	14	TRBV5-1	CASSLEAGQETQYF
TRBJ1-4	14	TRBV5-1	CASSQGLGEEKLFF
TRBJ1-2	13	TRBV30	CASLTVENYGYTF
TRBJ1-2	13	TRBV4-1	CASRSVQDYGYTF
TRBJ2-3	17	TRBV27	CASSFLGLAGVSDTQYF
TRBJ1-1	15	TRBV5-1	CASSSARGQGTEAFF
TRBJ1-1	12	TRBV10-3	CAISQRTGGTFF
TRBJ2-2	17	TRBV2	CASSEGAWAANTGELFF
TRBJ2-2	12	TRBV12-3/TRBV12-4	CASSRDFRRLFF
TRBJ2-7	12	TRBV20-1	CSARFGSNEQYF
TRBJ2-2	15	TRBV5-1	CASRGTSGITGELFF
TRBJ2-7	18	TRBV29-1	CSVAAIAGGGKSSYEQYF
TRBJ1-2	12	TRBV12-3/TRBV12-4	CASKGPYYGYTF
TRBJ1-5	14	TRBV15	CATSRGDSNQPQHF
TRBJ1-5	16	TRBV15	CATSRELRGGDQPQHF
TRBJ2-7	16	TRBV4-1	CASSPQGGVRSYEQYF
TRBJ1-1	15	TRBV4-2	CASSQGGTYNTEAFF
TRBJ1-2	14	TRBV20-1	CSARGAGGSYGYTF
TRBJ2-7	14	TRBV20-1	CSASLPGLVDEQYF
TRBJ1-1	14	TRBV27	CASSFYGQPTEAFF
TRBJ1-2	11	TRBV30	CAWSRGGGYTF
TRBJ2-5	16	TRBV7-9	CASSLAGQTTGETQYF
TRBJ1-5	14	TRBV2	CASAGTIGNQPQHF
TRBJ2-2	16	TRBV6-2/TRBV6-3	CASSYRGQGHTGELFF
TRBJ1-1	14	TRBV6-1	CASSYRGFVTEAFF
TRBJ2-5	15	TRBV9	CASSGGQGAGETQYF
TRBJ1-1	14	TRBV12-3/TRBV12-4	CASRRRFMNTEAFF
TRBJ1-2	14	TRBV29-1	CSVVGQVTNYGYTF
TRBJ1-4	15	TRBV7-2	CASSRKAGLNEKLFF
TRBJ2-2	15	TRBV15	CATSRMGLFTGELFF
TRBJ2-4	15	TRBV6-1	CASSEALAGENIQYF
TRBJ1-6	15	TRBV6-5	CASSYSTGMNSPLHF
TRBJ2-5	16	TRBV11-3	CASSLGSSGRGETQYF
TRBJ2-2	16	TRBV6-1	CASFPGHSTNTGELFF
TRBJ1-1	15	TRBV12-5	CASGTTQGVYTEAFF
TRBJ2-5	16	TRBV25-1	CASSEMGGGAEETQYF
TRBJ2-7	15	TRBV6-1	CASSESTGASYEQYF
TRBJ1-6	14	TRBV28	CASTPGGYNSPLHF
TRBJ1-1	14	TRBV12-3/TRBV12-4	CASTLQGGDTEAFF
TRBJ1-1	14	TRBV5-1	CASSLERANTEAFF
TRBJ2-7	14	TRBV20-1	CSARVWGPSIEQYF
TRBJ1-5	16	TRBV5-1	CASSLEGSVSNQPQHF